The sequence of this T cell receptor (beta chain) was determined in a study of metastatic and nonmetastatic thyroid tumors. In the study overall: Repertoire data that came from the blood and tumor or nodule tissue of malignant and benign thyroid patients were compared. Study-level results: It was reported that TCR beta diversity was significantly higher in malignant thyroid tumors than benign nodules, in blood and tumor.

This clone has at least ten counts. Antigen specificity is unknown. Prior to thyroid surgery, none of the patients had received any treatment. J lost 5 bases, V lost 5 bases, and 6 bases had no gene match. Germline CDR1 DFQATT, CDR2 SNEGSKA (reference sequence). This CDR3 is 13 amino acids long. As processed by the authors: Clinicopathological groups differed in CDR3, with these differences serving to build a distant-metastasis classifier for papillary thyroid cancer. TCRdb re-called the PCR reads with MiXCR. These V and J calls are TCRdb output, not the study's own analysis. The sample lists under 40,000 clones, approximately 19% occurring once.

The chain couples TRBV20-1 to TRBJ1-5; 7 bases map to TRBD1. Sequencing used blood. This TCR derives from a female donor with papillary thyroid cancer or a benign thyroid nodule (not recorded which). Some clones in this sample may be carry-over from other donors' samples. CDR3 coding DNA: TGCAGTGCTGGAGGGGGCTTGGATCAGCCCCAGCATTTT. Protein sequence: CSAGGGLDQPQHF.